This T cell receptor (beta chain) comes out of a study of cytomegalovirus exposure and HLA in healthy donors (TCRdb year 2017). The study in broad terms: An earlier analysis of some 500 of the donors reported approximately 270 Gb of sequence data and some 120 million unique TCR beta sequences from 150 million to 200 million T cells. Approximately 300 gigabases of sequencing data and around 87 million unique TCR sequences were included in an early release covering about 700 HLA-typed donors. The genetic ancestry cluster associated with self-reported Caucasian donors included roughly 84% of the 398 genotyped donors. The study aimed to test whether cataloging public T cell receptors could reveal signatures of past pathogen exposure. The study used immunosequencing to profile the T cell repertoires of about 670 subjects and linked those repertoires to cytomegalovirus serostatus. Besides the first cohort of under 700 subjects, a separate validation cohort made up of over 95 different subjects was used. High-throughput TCR immunosequencing, statistical association of individual TCRs with disease status, and machine learning were combined to predict cytomegalovirus infection status. A later analysis re-examined previously published TCR beta repertoires from just over 650 donors and added high-resolution HLA genotyping to investigate patterns of TCR occurrence. Rather than using new phenotypic data, the later analysis identified candidate immune exposures from TCR beta sequences and from how often those sequences occurred across donors. An earlier analysis of 500 to 750 of the donors applied high-throughput TCR beta sequencing to assess whether each TCR beta V gene segment acted as functional or pseudogenic. Donor age, sex, ethnicity and CMV serostatus were collected together with the repertoire data. In a later genetic analysis, genome-wide SNP genotypes for about 60% of the 666 donors were used, and that subset was treated as a discovery cohort. All discovery cohort repertoires had been generated using a single sequencing platform. Class I and class II HLA loci were covered by the typing at four-digit resolution. The number of typed donors differed by locus: about 620-630 for A, B, C, DRB1 and DQB1; about 520 for DQA1; 600 to 610 for DPA1; and 400 to 480 for DPB1. A handful of DR-DQ haplotypes were handled as single units for association and clustering because linkage in the cohort was strong. On average, about 240,000 unique TCR beta nucleotide sequences were sequenced per donor among a few hundred genotyped donors of the cohort, with about 19% of those sequences being non-productive.

On this clone: Its target antigen remains unknown. No much larger clone is present one base from it, and per-base qualities are unavailable.

V and J are trimmed by 3 bases and 6 bases, and the gene matches miss 14 bases of the junction. The CDR3 holds 16 amino acids from the cysteine to the phenylalanine. Only the CDR3 portion is preserved as DNA: 48 bases, with reading frame beginning at the first base. The germline V gene gives CDR1 as SGHVS and CDR2 as FNYEAQ. The library was produced with the immunoSEQ multiplex PCR assay. For the multiplex PCR, a mixture combining 60 forward primers for TCR Vbeta segments and 13 reverse primers for TCR Jbeta segments was used. The CDR3 region of rearranged TCR beta genes was amplified from genomic DNA with a multiplex PCR assay. The Illumina HiSeq System was used to sequence the amplified TCR beta libraries as 87-base-pair reads. For the original study's pipeline: Across the 500 to 750 repertoires, a later analysis counted 78 million or so unique TCR beta chains, around 10 million of which were shared by at least two donors. A nearest-neighbor algorithm error-corrected the raw reads and collapsed the reads into unique sequences, merging closely related sequences to remove PCR and sequencing errors. Alignment of CDR3 sequences to IMGT reference sequences was used to assign V, D and J gene segments. Each retained sequence needed at least a six-nucleotide match to both a V gene segment and a J gene segment. Rearrangements were classified as productive when the CDR3 lacked stop codons and remained in frame with V and J, and all other rearrangements were classified as non-productive. Following IMGT convention, CDR3 was defined as the stretch from the second conserved V-encoded cysteine to the conserved J-encoded phenylalanine. In an earlier analysis of more than 550 of the donors, sequences lacking an unambiguous match to a single V gene segment were excluded. In an earlier analysis of several hundred of the donors, a V segment was called functional when productive rearrangements were above 56.7%, and segregating when the standard deviation between donors exceeded 5%. A statistical classification framework was built to diagnose cytomegalovirus status from the catalog of TCR beta chain sequences. In a later analysis, TCR nucleotide sequences were compared against IMGT/GENE-DB human TR gene sequences so that V and J genes could be assigned. The TCRdist pipeline was used in a later analysis to assign CDR3 sequences and most-parsimonious VDJ recombination scenarios. In a later analysis, each TCR beta chain was defined by its CDR3 amino acid sequence together with its V-gene family, and reads without a unique V-gene family were excluded. To address suspected cross-contamination and a sequencing artifact, a later analysis removed roughly 580 highly shared, low-generation-probability nucleotide sequences. A later analysis calculated a clonal expansion index for each public chain from normalized within-repertoire ranks of inferred template counts. In a later analysis, generation probabilities were computed with a VDJ recombination model fitted to out-of-frame rearrangements, and the resulting probabilities were checked against IGoR. A later analysis scored TCR-TCR, TCR-HLA and TCR-CMV co-occurrence with hypergeometric tests, applying a repertoire-size bias correction to TCR pairs. A later analysis estimated false discovery rates by permuting HLA or CMV assignments 20 times. In a later analysis, co-occurring TCRs were grouped using DBSCAN, and TCRdist sequence similarity was added for clustering within HLA-allele-positive subsets. Repertoires with fewer than 30,000 or more than 120,000 public chains, plus five repertoires with anomalous nucleotide sharing, were excluded from co-occurrence clustering. In TCRdb, the immuneACCESS table is reduced to in-frame sequences with V and J assigned. These tables do not hold every clone; where another copy was compared, an unresolved V gene accounts for under half, and the others remain unexplained. V and J calls and clone size are as listed in that table; D and trimming were resolved from the DNA. This sample has around 100,000 clones in its table, and 60% to 80% of those were observed once. Of the sample, about 8.5% falls within the top ten clones.

Study-wide findings and limitations: When HLA alleles, especially DR and DQ, strongly co-occurred, TCR associations were difficult to assign to individual alleles. The earlier analysis of a few hundred of the donors excluded 15 to 20 rarely observed V segments, including chromosome 9 orphons, because counts were too low. In vitro tests confirmed that a few of the cytomegalovirus-associated TCR beta chains recognize cytomegalovirus antigens. An association between a missense DCLRE1C variant and V-gene and J-gene trimming of TCR beta chains was found in a later genetic analysis and replicated in an independent cohort. In a later analysis, several top co-occurrence clusters were reported to appear linked to parvovirus B19, influenza, CMV and Epstein-Barr virus. In this cohort, only TCR beta chains were sequenced, and detectable features were limited by the absence of alpha or paired-chain data. Most TCR sequences were seen in very few donors, while some public TCRs were found in many individuals. The presence/absence analyses assumed that sequencing depth was roughly uniform across donors, and that assumption may not be true. In a later analysis, most CMV-associated TCR beta chains were found to appear HLA-restricted, with HLA associations seemingly driven largely by CMV exposure. The authors suggested that the approach could potentially be generalized to other disease states and immunological phenotypes. A total of 150 to 200 TCR beta chains were listed by the study as associated with cytomegalovirus. A cluster of highly shared sequence variants was judged likely to represent a technical artifact of the sequencing pipeline. The classifier was reported to diagnose cytomegalovirus status with high specificity and sensitivity in both the original cohort and the validation cohort. A further reported finding was that TCR beta sequences accurately predicted the HLA-A and HLA-B alleles for most subjects in the first cohort. A later analysis associated 16,951 TCR beta sequences with specific HLA alleles at a false discovery rate of 0.05. In a later analysis, TCR association rates were found to vary across HLA loci, with the most associated TCRs seen for DRB1 alleles and the fewest for HLA-C alleles. The 87-base-pair reads could not distinguish some IMGT-functional V segments, including TRBV6-2 and TRBV6-3, so those segments were excluded. In a later analysis, HLA-associated TCR beta chains showed more clonal expansion and lower generation probabilities than non-associated chains that were equally common. Because some donors lacked HLA typing at each locus, the association tests relied only on the typed subset. In an earlier analysis of some 540 of the donors, most TCR beta V segments appeared in productive rearrangements about 87% or about 30% of the time, broadly matching IMGT annotations. The only immune exposure information available for the cohort was CMV serostatus. Correlated functional status among segregating V segments might reflect linkage disequilibrium, but an unknown experimental factor could not be ruled out. In a later genetic analysis, fewer N-insertions in productive TCRs were reported among donors in an Asian-associated ancestry cluster than the roughly 710-donor mean.

The cohort comprised hundreds of healthy bone marrow donors. At the time of sampling, every cohort member was nominally healthy, though immune exposures that went unrecorded were likely present. The donor tested CMV seropositive, placing the donor among the 250 to 350 seropositive members of the cohort. Each donor provided a peripheral blood sample, and peripheral blood mononuclear cells were used for TCR beta sequencing. The Qiagen DNeasy Blood Extraction Kit was used to extract genomic DNA from the blood cell samples. This clonotype was obtained from a man aged 18 to 30 in good health and CMV-seropositive. Sample: PBMCs. This sequence uses TRBV7-6 and TRBJ2-7; 7 middle bases align to TRBD1. CDR3 loop: CASSFLDRVNGAEQYF. The nucleotide sequence is given as TGTGCCAGCAGCTTCCTTGACAGGGTTAATGGGGCCGAGCAGTACTTC.